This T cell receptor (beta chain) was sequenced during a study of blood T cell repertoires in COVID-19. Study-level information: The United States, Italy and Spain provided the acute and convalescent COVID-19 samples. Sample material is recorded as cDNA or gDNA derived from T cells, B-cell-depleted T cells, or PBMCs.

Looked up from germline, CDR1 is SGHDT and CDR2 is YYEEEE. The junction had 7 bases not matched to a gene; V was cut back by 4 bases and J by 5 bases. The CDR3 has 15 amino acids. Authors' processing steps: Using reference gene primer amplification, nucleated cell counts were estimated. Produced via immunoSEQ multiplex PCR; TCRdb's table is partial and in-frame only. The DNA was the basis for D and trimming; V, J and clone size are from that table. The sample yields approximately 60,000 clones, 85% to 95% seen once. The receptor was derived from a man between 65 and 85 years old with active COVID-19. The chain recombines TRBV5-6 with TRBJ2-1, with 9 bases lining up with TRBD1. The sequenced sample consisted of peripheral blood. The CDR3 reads CASSRGQGVNNEQFF. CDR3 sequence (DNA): TGTGCCAGCAGCCGGGGACAGGGTGTAAACAATGAGCAGTTCTTC. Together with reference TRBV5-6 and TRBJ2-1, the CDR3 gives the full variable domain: DAGVTQSPTHLIKTRGQQVTLRCSPKSGHDTVSWYQQALGQGPQFIFQYYEEEERQRGNFPDRFSGHQFPNYSSELNVNALLLGDSALYLCASSRGQGVNNEQFFGPGTRLTVL.